These 3 T cell receptor beta chains came from one sample sequenced in a study of T-cell memory formation after mild COVID-19. TCRdb re-derived calls from the 5' RACE reads in MiXCR, one entry per CDR3 protein. This sample has hundreds of thousands of distinct CDR3 sequences, with about a fifth found just once. Input material: PBMCs or a T cell subset sorted from them (not recorded which). Receptors were obtained from an adult woman who had mild COVID-19 (a few samples of this study predate the infection). Cell type and time point are not known.

This clonotype was observed a few times. The V gene is TRBV5-1, the J gene TRBJ1-2; D remains unclear. V was pared by 4 bases and J by 6 bases, with 25 bases between. The CDR3 has 17 residues. Germline CDR1 is SGHRS and CDR2 is YFSETQ. The CDR3 is CASSGKGYSRGRDGYTF. In nucleotides, the CDR3 is TGCGCCAGCAGCGGCAAAGGCTACAGCCGAGGGAGGGATGGCTACACCTTC.

This clonotype was seen only a few times. This CDR3 reads CAIGTGNNEQFF. The CDR3 nucleotides are TGTGCCATTGGGACAGGTAACAATGAGCAGTTCTTC. The chain uses TRBV19 and TRBJ2-1; TRBD1 aligns across 8 bases. The CDR3 sequence is 12 residues long. The trim removed 10 bases at V and 5 bases at J, leaving 4 bases unmatched. From germline, CDR1 is LNHDA and CDR2 SQIVND (reference sequence).

Only one count was recorded for this clonotype. CDR3 coding DNA: TGTGCCAGCAGCGTGCAGGGGGACTATGGCTACACCTTC. This translates into CASSVQGDYGYTF. The chain recombines TRBV7-6 with TRBJ1-2, with 7 bases fitting TRBD1. The germline V gene has CDR1 SGHVS and CDR2 FNYEAQ. CDR3 size: 13 residues. The trim removed 5 bases at V and 3 bases at J, leaving 3 bases unmatched.